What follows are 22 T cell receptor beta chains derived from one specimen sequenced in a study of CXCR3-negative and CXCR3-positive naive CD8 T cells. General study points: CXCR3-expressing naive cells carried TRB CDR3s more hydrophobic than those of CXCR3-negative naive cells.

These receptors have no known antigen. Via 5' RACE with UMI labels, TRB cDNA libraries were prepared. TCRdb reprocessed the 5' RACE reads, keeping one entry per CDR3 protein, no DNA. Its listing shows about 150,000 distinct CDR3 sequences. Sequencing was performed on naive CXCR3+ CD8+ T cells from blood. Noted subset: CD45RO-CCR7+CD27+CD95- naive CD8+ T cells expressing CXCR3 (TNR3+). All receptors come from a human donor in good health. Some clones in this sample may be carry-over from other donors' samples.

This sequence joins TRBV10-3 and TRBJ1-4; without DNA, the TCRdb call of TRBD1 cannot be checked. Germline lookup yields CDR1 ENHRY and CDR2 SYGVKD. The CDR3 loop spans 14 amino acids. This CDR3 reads CATGTDPTNEKLFF.

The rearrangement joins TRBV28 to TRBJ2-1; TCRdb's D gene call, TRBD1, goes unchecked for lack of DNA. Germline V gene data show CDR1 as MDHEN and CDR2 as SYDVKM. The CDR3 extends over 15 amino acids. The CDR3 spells CASRTLGASYNEQFF.

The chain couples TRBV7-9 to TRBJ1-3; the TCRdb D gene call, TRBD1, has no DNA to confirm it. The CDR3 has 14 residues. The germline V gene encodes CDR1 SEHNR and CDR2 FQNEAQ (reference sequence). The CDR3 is CASSRDSSGNTIYF.

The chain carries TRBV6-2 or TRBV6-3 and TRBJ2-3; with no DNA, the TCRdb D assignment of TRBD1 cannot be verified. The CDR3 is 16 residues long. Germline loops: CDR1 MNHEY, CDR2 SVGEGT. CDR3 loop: CASNAPTTGVPDTQYF.

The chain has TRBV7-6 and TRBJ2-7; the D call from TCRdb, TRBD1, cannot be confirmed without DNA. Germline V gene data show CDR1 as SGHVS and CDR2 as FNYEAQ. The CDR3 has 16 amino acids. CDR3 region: CASSARREVDPYEQYF.

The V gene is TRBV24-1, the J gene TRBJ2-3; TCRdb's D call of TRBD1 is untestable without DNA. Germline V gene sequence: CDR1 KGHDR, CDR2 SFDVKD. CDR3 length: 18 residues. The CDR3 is CATSDFSGTFDLGDTQYF.

CDR3 in amino acids: CASSVLAGGEQYF. The rearrangement joins TRBV9 to TRBJ2-7; the TCRdb call, TRBD2, lacks DNA for checking. The germline CDR1 and CDR2 sequences are SGDLS and YYNGEE. The CDR3 sequence is 13 residues long. Full variable domain (missing parts from reference TRBV9 and TRBJ2-7): DSGVTQTPKHLITATGQRVTLRCSPRSGDLSVYWYQQSLDQGLQFLIQYYNGEERAKGNILERFSAQQFPDLHSELNLSSLELGDSALYFCASSVLAGGEQYFGPGTRLTVT.

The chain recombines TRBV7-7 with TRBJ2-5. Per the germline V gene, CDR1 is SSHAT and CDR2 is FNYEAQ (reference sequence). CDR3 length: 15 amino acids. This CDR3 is CASSLGGDYQETQYF.

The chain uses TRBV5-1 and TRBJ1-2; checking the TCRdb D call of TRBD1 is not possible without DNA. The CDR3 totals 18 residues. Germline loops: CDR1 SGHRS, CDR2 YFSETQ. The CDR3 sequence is CASSLGIQGAPTYYGYTF.

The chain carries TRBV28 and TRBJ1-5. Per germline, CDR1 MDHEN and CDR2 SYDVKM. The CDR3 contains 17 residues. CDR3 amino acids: CASSSGSLRWSNQPQHF.

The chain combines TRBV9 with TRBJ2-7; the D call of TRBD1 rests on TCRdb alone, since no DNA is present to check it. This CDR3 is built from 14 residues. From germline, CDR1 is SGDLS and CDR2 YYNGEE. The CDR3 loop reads CASSPGGRTYEQYF.

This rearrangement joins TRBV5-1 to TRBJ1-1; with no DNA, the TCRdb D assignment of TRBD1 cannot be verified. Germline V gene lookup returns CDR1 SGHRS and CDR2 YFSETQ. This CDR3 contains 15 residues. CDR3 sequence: CASSLVQGMNTEAFF.

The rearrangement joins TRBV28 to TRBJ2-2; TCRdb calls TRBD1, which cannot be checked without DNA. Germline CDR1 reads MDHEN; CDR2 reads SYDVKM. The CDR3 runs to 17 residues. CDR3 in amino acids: CASRPITGTGNTGELFF.

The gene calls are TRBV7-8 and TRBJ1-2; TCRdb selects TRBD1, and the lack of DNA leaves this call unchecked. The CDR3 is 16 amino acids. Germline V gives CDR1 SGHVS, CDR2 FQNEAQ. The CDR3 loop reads CASSPTARGLGNGYTF. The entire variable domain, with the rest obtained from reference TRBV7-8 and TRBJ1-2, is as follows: GAGVSQSPRYKVAKRGQDVALRCDPISGHVSLFWYQQALGQGPEFLTYFQNEAQLDKSGLPSDRFFAERPEGSVSTLKIQRTQQEDSAVYLCASSPTARGLGNGYTFGSGTRLTVV.

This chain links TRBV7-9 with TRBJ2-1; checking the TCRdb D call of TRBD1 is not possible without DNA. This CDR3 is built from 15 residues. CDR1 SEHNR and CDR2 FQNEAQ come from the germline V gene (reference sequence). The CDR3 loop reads CASSNAGFSYNEQFF. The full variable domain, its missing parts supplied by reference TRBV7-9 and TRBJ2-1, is DTGVSQNPRHKITKRGQNVTFRCDPISEHNRLYWYRQTLGQGPEFLTYFQNEAQLEKSRLLSDRFSAERPKGSFSTLEIQRTEQGDSAMYLCASSNAGFSYNEQFFGPGTRLTVL.

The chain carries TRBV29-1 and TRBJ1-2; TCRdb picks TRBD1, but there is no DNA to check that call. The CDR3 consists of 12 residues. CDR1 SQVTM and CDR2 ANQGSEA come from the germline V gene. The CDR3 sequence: CSLDPREYGYTF.

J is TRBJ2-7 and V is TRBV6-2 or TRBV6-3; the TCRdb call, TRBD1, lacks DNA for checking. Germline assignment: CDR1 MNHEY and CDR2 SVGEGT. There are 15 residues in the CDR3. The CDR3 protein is CASSYSDWGTYEQYF.

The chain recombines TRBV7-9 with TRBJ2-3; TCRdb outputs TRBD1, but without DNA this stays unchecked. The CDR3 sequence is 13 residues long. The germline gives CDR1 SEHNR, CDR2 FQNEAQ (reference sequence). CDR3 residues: CAIVGEYTDTQYF.

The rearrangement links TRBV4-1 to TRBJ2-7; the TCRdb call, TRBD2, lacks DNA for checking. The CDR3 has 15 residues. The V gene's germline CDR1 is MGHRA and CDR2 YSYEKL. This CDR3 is CASSQGLLAGDEQYF.

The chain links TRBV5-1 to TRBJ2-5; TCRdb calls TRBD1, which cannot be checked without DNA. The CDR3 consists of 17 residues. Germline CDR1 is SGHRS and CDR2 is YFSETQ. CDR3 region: CASSSGLAGGVMETQYF.

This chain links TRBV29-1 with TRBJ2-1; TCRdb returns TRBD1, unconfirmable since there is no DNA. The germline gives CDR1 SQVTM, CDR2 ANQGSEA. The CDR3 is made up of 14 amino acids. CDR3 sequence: CSVEGGTRLNEQFF.

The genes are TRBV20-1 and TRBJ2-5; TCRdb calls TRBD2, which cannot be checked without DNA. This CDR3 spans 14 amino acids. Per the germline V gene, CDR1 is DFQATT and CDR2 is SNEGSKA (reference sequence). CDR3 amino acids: CSATTSGGQETQYF.